This TCR beta chain originates from a study of cytomegalovirus exposure and HLA in healthy donors. The germline V gene encodes CDR1 MGHRA and CDR2 YSYEKL. Trimming removed 2 bases from V and 5 bases from J; junction bases left unmatched: 9. The length of the CDR3 is 16 residues. Points from the study as a whole: Relative to equally common others, HLA-associated TCR beta chains showed greater clonal expansion in a later analysis. A later analysis reportedly found fewer N-insertions in an Asian-associated ancestry cluster than the roughly 700-donor mean. The investigators catalogued 150 to 200 TCR beta chains as cytomegalovirus-associated.

This clone was observed a few times. What it binds is not known. Amplification used 60 Vbeta primers and 13 Jbeta primers. Some clones are missing from TCRdb's copy, which holds only in-frame ones; the method was immunoSEQ multiplex PCR. The data hold under 150,000 clones, with around 10% observed a single time. The chain carries TRBV4-1 and TRBJ1-1, with 9 bases that match TRBD1. The sample consisted of PBMCs. The sequence was collected from a male donor in good health and CMV-seronegative. CDR3 residues: CASSQNTGGAGTEAFF. The CDR3, as DNA: TGCGCCAGCAGCCAAAATACAGGGGGCGCGGGAACTGAAGCTTTCTTT.